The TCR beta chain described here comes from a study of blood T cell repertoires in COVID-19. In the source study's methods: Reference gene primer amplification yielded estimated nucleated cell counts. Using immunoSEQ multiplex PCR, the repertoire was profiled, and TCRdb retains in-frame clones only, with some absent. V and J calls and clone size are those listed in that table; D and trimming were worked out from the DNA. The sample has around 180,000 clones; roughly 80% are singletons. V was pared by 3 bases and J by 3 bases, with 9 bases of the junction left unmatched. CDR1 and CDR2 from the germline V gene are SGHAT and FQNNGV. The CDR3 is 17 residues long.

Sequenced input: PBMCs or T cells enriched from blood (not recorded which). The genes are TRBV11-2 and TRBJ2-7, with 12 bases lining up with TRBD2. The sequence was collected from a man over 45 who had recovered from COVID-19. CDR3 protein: CASSFTPTSGGIYEQYF. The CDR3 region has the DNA TGTGCCAGCAGCTTCACCCCCACTAGCGGGGGGATCTACGAGCAGTACTTC.